This T cell receptor beta chain was captured by sequencing in a study of T cells in localized non-small cell lung cancer. Regarding the study as a whole: Appearance in adjacent lung was seen for a median roughly 50 of the top 100 tumor clones. The highest T cell clonality was in uninvolved adjacent lung, above tumor. Greater T cell density in blood accompanied longer overall survival.

In its sample, this clone was seen a few times. Its target is unknown. Profiling relied on immunoSEQ multiplex PCR, and the TCRdb table lists in-frame clones only, not all of them. The sample lists about 72,000 clones; less than 85% were seen once. This CDR3 has 15 residues. The germline V and J ends were trimmed by 5 bases and 3 bases, with 15 bases remaining between them. CDR1 MNHNY and CDR2 SVGAGI come from the germline V gene (reference sequence). This chain links TRBV6-6 with TRBJ2-3; D not resolved. The source material was peripheral blood, sampled before any cancer treatment. This TCR derives from a female donor older than 55 with stage I lung adenocarcinoma. This chain's CDR3 is CASSPRWASTDTQYF. The CDR3 DNA sequence: TGTGCCAGCAGTCCCCGGTGGGCCTCAACAGATACGCAGTATTTT.